This T cell receptor (beta chain) originates from a study of blood T cell repertoires in COVID-19. With 1 base clipped from V and 8 bases from J, the junction kept 5 bases outside the gene matches. This CDR3 has 15 residues. In germline, CDR1 is SGHVS, CDR2 FNYEAQ. Profiling relied on immunoSEQ multiplex PCR, and the TCRdb table lists in-frame clones only, not all of them. The table records tens of thousands of clones, over 75% of them present only once. The sequenced sample was peripheral blood. The clonotype was recovered from a human donor in a cohort sampled during active COVID-19. The V and J genes are TRBV7-6 and TRBJ1-4; 9 bases map to TRBD1. The CDR3 is CASSLEGQGREKLFF. For the CDR3, the DNA is TGTGCCAGCAGCTTAGAGGGACAGGGAAGGGAAAAACTGTTTTTT.